These 15 T cell receptor beta chains came from one sample sequenced in a study of brain T cells in children with intractable seizures. The table came from immunoSEQ multiplex PCR; TCRdb's copy has only in-frame clones and leaves some out. Among approximately 110,000 clones listed, 94% were seen once. Here the sequenced sample was peripheral blood, taken at surgery. These receptors were obtained from a boy under two years old with hemimegalencephaly and intractable seizures.

The chain links TRBV18 to TRBJ2-3; unclear D gene. The CDR3 length is 13 residues. V was clipped by 3 bases and J by 0 bases, with 4 bases between them. Germline values: CDR1 KGHSH, CDR2 LQKENI. CDR3 sequence reads: CASSPSSTDTQYF. CDR3 in DNA: TGTGCCAGCTCACCCAGCAGCACAGATACGCAGTATTTT.

This chain joins TRBV7-9 and TRBJ1-1; 8 bases agree with TRBD1. Per germline, CDR1 SEHNR and CDR2 FQNEAQ (reference sequence). Trimming took 1 base from V and 14 from J; bases not matched to a gene: 9. The CDR3 consists of 13 residues. CDR3 amino acids: CASSLGQGARTFF. CDR3 nucleotides: TGTGCCAGCAGCTTAGGTCAGGGGGCGCGAACCTTCTTT.

This sequence joins TRBV6-5 and TRBJ2-5; D unclear. Deletions cut 7 bases from V and 5 bases from J, with 14 bases between. Germline lookup yields CDR1 MNHEY and CDR2 SVGAGI. This CDR3 contains 13 residues. The CDR3 DNA follows: TGTGCCAGCACCAAATACCCCAGTGAGACCCAGTACTTC. Protein sequence: CASTKYPSETQYF.

The chain links TRBV9 to TRBJ1-3; D remains unclear. The CDR3 extends over 15 amino acids. Germline V gene sequence: CDR1 SGDLS, CDR2 YYNGEE. The ends were cut back, 0 bases at V and 2 bases at J, with 9 bases in the middle. The CDR3 reads CASSVASGTGNTIYF. In DNA, the CDR3 is TGTGCCAGCAGCGTAGCCTCTGGGACTGGAAACACCATATATTTT. The whole variable domain, filled in from reference TRBV9 and TRBJ1-3, reads DSGVTQTPKHLITATGQRVTLRCSPRSGDLSVYWYQQSLDQGLQFLIQYYNGEERAKGNILERFSAQQFPDLHSELNLSSLELGDSALYFCASSVASGTGNTIYFGEGSWLTVV.

The CDR3 region is CSVRQNYNEQFF. Written as DNA, the CDR3 is TGCAGCGTTAGACAGAACTACAATGAGCAGTTCTTC. The rearrangement links TRBV29-1 to TRBJ2-1; a possible D gene is TRBD1 (5 bases). Germline V gives CDR1 SQVTM, CDR2 ANQGSEA. CDR3 length: 12 amino acids. V lost 5 bases and J 3 bases, leaving 8 bases between the germline ends.

V usage is TRBV27 and J usage is TRBJ2-3, with 9 nucleotides matching TRBD2. Germline V gene lookup returns CDR1 MNHEY and CDR2 SMNVEV (reference sequence). J was trimmed by 1 base and V by 4 bases; bases with no gene match: 6. The CDR3 runs 16 residues. CDR3 region: CASSSLAGVGTDTQYF. CDR3 bases: TGTGCCAGCAGTTCCTTAGCGGGAGTAGGCACAGATACGCAGTATTTT.

This chain joins TRBV5-1 and TRBJ2-1; 9 nucleotides match TRBD2. Trimming cost V 7 bases and J 5 bases; bases outside gene matches: 10. This CDR3 has 15 residues. CDR1 is SGHRS and CDR2 is YFSETQ in the germline V gene. CDR3 DNA sequence: TGCGCCAGCGGAACCAGGACTAGCGACCACAATGAGCAGTTCTTC. It specifies CASGTRTSDHNEQFF.

This clone was seen only once. The chain couples TRBV24-1 to TRBJ2-2; a possible D gene is TRBD2 (5 bases). Between the trimmed V and J ends, which lost 4 bases and 0 bases, there was a span of 11 bases. Germline V gene sequence: CDR1 KGHDR, CDR2 SFDVKD. The CDR3 totals 16 residues. The CDR3 reads CATSERRVANTGELFF. For the CDR3, the DNA is TGTGCCACCAGTGAGAGGCGGGTCGCGAACACCGGGGAGCTGTTTTTT.

The rearrangement uses TRBV19 and TRBJ2-7, with 9 bases that match TRBD1. J was trimmed by 6 bases and V by 3 bases; bases with no gene match: 9. The CDR3 is made up of 15 amino acids. Germline lookup yields CDR1 LNHDA and CDR2 SQIVND (reference sequence). CDR3 protein: CASSMTGTGRVEQYF. In nucleotides, the CDR3 is TGTGCCAGTAGTATGACCGGGACAGGGCGGGTCGAGCAGTACTTC.

This clone was seen a single time. V gene TRBV18 combines with J gene TRBJ2-1; 7 bases match TRBD2. The CDR3 is 17 amino acids. Per the germline V gene, CDR1 is KGHSH and CDR2 is LQKENI. V lost 1 base and J lost 3; bases outside the gene matches: 9. This CDR3 is CASSPREAGRGYNEQFF. As DNA, the CDR3 is TGTGCCAGCTCACCACGGGAAGCGGGGAGGGGCTACAATGAGCAGTTCTTC.

The chain joins TRBV9 to TRBJ2-5; D gene ambiguous. CDR3 length: 13 residues. The V end lost 4 bases, the J end lost 6 bases, and 13 bases lay between the germline ends. CDR1 and CDR2 (germline): SGDLS, YYNGEE. The CDR3: CASSSLPRKTQYF. The CDR3 DNA sequence: TGTGCCAGCAGCTCCCTCCCTCGGAAGACCCAGTACTTC.

V gene TRBV4-2 combines with J gene TRBJ2-2; 10 bases agree with TRBD2. The CDR3 has 17 amino acids. Germline CDR1 is LGHNA and CDR2 is YNFKEQ. V was pared by 4 bases and J by 3 bases, with 8 bases of the junction left unmatched. The CDR3 is CASSPQTSGSYTGELFF. CDR3 nucleotides: TGTGCCAGCAGCCCCCAGACTAGCGGGTCCTACACCGGGGAGCTGTTTTTT.

The chain recombines TRBV28 with TRBJ2-2; D is perhaps TRBD2 (5 bases). The V and J ends lost 3 bases and 6 bases respectively, with 11 bases between them. Germline V CDR1 and CDR2: MDHEN, SYDVKM. This CDR3 has 14 amino acids. CDR3 loop: CASSFLAEAGELFF. The DNA of the CDR3 is TGTGCCAGCAGTTTCCTAGCCGAAGCCGGGGAGCTGTTTTTT.

This sequence joins TRBV13 and TRBJ1-4; D perhaps matches TRBD1 (5 bases). The CDR3 loop spans 14 amino acids. V lost 7 bases, J lost 8 bases, and 17 bases lay in between. Looked up from germline, CDR1 is PRHDT and CDR2 is FYEKMQ (reference sequence). The CDR3 sequence is CASTARASGEKLFF. CDR3 in DNA: TGTGCCAGCACGGCCAGGGCATCTGGCGAAAAACTGTTTTTT.

This chain uses TRBV5-1 with TRBJ1-1; D is possibly TRBD1 (6 bases). The CDR3 has 17 residues. Trimming shortened V by 0 bases and J by 5 bases, and 20 bases separated the two germline ends. Germline lookup yields CDR1 SGHRS and CDR2 YFSETQ. CDR3 sequence reads: CASSLAPFSGAGTEAFF. Here the CDR3 DNA reads TGCGCCAGCAGCTTGGCTCCTTTCTCGGGGGCGGGAACTGAAGCTTTCTTT.